The 13 T cell receptor beta chains in this list originate from one sample, sequenced in a study of T cell responses to AZD1222 COVID-19 vaccine. Assay: immunoSEQ multiplex PCR; the TCRdb copy retains only in-frame clones and omits some. Found here are approximately 92,000 clones, more than 75% of them singletons; the top ten hold over 20%. Sequenced material: peripheral blood, taken on day 0 of AZD1222 vaccination. The receptors were sampled from an adult in good health.

The genes are TRBV7-8 and TRBJ2-3, with D unresolved. The CDR3 is 14 amino acids. With 5 bases removed from V and 0 bases from J, the gap between germline ends came to 9 bases. Germline V gene sequence: CDR1 SGHVS, CDR2 FQNEAQ. CDR3 nucleotides: TGTGCCAGCAGCCCACAGCTAAGCACAGATACGCAGTATTTT. This sequence encodes CASSPQLSTDTQYF.

This chain uses TRBV27 with TRBJ2-7, with 10 bases lining up with TRBD1. Germline V gene lookup returns CDR1 MNHEY and CDR2 SMNVEV (reference sequence). CDR3 size: 15 residues. V shed 3 bases, J shed 6 bases, and the junction held 8 bases outside the gene matches. In nucleotides, the CDR3 is TGTGCCAGCAGTTTCCCCGGGACAGGGGTCTTCGAGCAGTACTTC. Translation gives CASSFPGTGVFEQYF.

The rearrangement uses TRBV5-1 and TRBJ1-6, with D tentatively TRBD1 (6 bases). Trimming left V 4 bases short and J 7 bases short, with 12 bases between. Germline-derived CDR1 and CDR2 are SGHRS and YFSETQ. The CDR3 length is 14 residues. CDR3: CASSPVDRNSPLHF. In nucleotides, the CDR3 is TGCGCCAGCAGCCCGGTGGACAGAAATTCACCCCTCCACTTT.

The chain uses TRBV21-1 and TRBJ1-1. TRBV21-1 is shown as a pseudogene. There are 15 residues in the CDR3. CDR3 sequence (DNA): TGTGCCAGCAGCCAAAGTCGGGGACCCAACACTGAAGCTTTCTTT. Translation gives CASSQSRGPNTEAFF.

This clone was seen only once. The V gene is TRBV18, the J gene TRBJ2-2; TRBD1 might be the D (5 bases). In germline, CDR1 is KGHSH, CDR2 LQKENI. Trimming removed 3 bases at V and 5 bases at J, with 13 bases between. This CDR3 region has 15 residues. The CDR3 nucleotides read TGTGCCAGCTCACCCAACCAGGGCGGTACCGGGGAGCTGTTTTTT. Encoded protein: CASSPNQGGTGELFF.

The chain recombines TRBV7-2 with TRBJ2-3, with TRBD2 matching over 8 bases. CDR3 length: 18 amino acids. The V and J ends lost 0 bases and 1 base, in that order; junction bases with no gene match: 9. The germline V gene has CDR1 SGHTA and CDR2 FQGNSA. The CDR3, as DNA: TGTGCCAGCAGCTTAGCCGTTACTAGCGGATCCCGCACAGATACGCAGTATTTT. It codes for CASSLAVTSGSRTDTQYF.

V gene TRBV2 combines with J gene TRBJ2-5; D is unresolved. V dropped 6 bases and J dropped 2 bases, with 4 bases sitting between them. The length of the CDR3 is 11 residues. The germline CDR1 and CDR2 sequences are SNHLY and FYNNEI. CDR3 in amino acids: CASSEQETQYF. The CDR3 nucleotides read TGTGCCAGCAGCGAGCAAGAGACCCAGTACTTC.

The V gene is TRBV7-9, the J gene TRBJ1-6, with D perhaps matching TRBD1 (6 bases). The CDR3 is 14 residues long. Germline loops: CDR1 SEHNR, CDR2 FQNEAQ (reference sequence). Deletions cut 3 bases from V and 10 bases from J, with 13 bases between. The CDR3 here is CASSFLQGHSPLHF. The CDR3 region has the DNA TGTGCCAGCAGCTTTTTACAGGGTCACTCACCCCTCCACTTT.

This clone showed up just once. The chain has TRBV19 and TRBJ1-6; D unresolved. Trimming left V 3 bases short and J 8 bases short, with 14 bases between. Germline CDR1 and CDR2: LNHDA and SQIVND (reference sequence). CDR3 length equals 15 residues. The CDR3 sequence is CASSIEGVKDSPLHF. In nucleotides, the CDR3 is TGTGCCAGTAGTATCGAGGGAGTTAAGGATTCACCCCTCCACTTT.

The J gene is TRBJ1-6, the V gene TRBV5-1; D is possibly TRBD1 (6 bases). CDR3 length: 14 amino acids. The germline V gene encodes CDR1 SGHRS and CDR2 YFSETQ. V was shortened by 9 bases and J by 6 bases, with 16 bases between the two germline ends. The CDR3: CATGPGASNSPLHF. CDR3 coding DNA: TGCGCCACAGGGCCAGGGGCTAGTAATTCACCCCTCCACTTT.

The rearrangement joins TRBV28 to TRBJ1-3; 9 bases align to TRBD1. With 6 bases clipped from V and 0 bases from J, the junction kept 6 bases outside the gene matches. The CDR3 loop spans 16 amino acids. Germline values: CDR1 MDHEN, CDR2 SYDVKM. CDR3 DNA sequence: TGTGCCAGCAGACCACAGGGGGCCTTCTCTGGAAACACCATATATTTT. This translates into CASRPQGAFSGNTIYF.

V is TRBV27 and J is TRBJ2-1; possibly TRBD1 or TRBD2 for D (5 bases each). Germline V CDR1 and CDR2: MNHEY, SMNVEV (reference sequence). V lost 5 bases, J lost 4 bases, and 21 bases lay in between. The CDR3 sequence is 17 residues long. The CDR3 DNA sequence: TGTGCCAGCAGTCCGCTCGGGGCAGGTGTTAGTTACAATGAGCAGTTCTTC. Amino acid sequence: CASSPLGAGVSYNEQFF.

The chain has TRBV19 and TRBJ1-5, with TRBD1 as a possible D gene (6 bases). The CDR3 has 13 amino acids. In germline, CDR1 is LNHDA, CDR2 SQIVND (reference sequence). CDR3 loop: CASNWGLGQPQHF. In nucleotides, the CDR3 is TGTGCGAGCAACTGGGGGCTTGGTCAGCCCCAGCATTTT.